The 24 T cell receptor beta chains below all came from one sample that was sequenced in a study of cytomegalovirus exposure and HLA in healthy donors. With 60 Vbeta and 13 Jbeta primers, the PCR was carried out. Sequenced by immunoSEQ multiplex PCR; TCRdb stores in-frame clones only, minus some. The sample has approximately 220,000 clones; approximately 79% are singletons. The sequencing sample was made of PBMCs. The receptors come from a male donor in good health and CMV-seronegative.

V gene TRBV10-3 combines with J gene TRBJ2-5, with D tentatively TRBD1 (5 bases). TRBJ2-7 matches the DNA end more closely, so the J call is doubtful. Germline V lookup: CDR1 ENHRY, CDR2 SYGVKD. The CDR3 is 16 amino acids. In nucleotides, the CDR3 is TGTGCCATCAGTCACCCCGGAAGGGGAAATGGGCACGAGCAGTACTTC. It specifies CAISHPGRGNGHEQYF.

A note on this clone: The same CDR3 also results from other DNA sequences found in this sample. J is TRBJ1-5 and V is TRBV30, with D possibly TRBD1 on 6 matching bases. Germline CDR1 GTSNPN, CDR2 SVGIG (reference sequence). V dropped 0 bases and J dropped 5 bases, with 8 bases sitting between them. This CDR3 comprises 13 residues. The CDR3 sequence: CAWSVQGDQPQHF. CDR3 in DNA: TGTGCCTGGAGTGTACAGGGAGATCAGCCCCAGCATTTT.

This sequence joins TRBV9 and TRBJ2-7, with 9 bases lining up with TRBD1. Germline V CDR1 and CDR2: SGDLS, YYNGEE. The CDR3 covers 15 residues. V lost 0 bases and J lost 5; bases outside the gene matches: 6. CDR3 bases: TGTGCCAGCAGCGTAGGAGGGACAGGGACCAACGAGCAGTACTTC. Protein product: CASSVGGTGTNEQYF.

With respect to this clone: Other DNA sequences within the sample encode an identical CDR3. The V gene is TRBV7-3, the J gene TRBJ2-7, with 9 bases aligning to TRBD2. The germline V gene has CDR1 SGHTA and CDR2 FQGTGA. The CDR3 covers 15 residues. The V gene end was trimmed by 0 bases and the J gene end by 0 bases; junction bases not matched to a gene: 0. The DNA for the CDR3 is TGTGCCAGCAGCTTAACTAGCGGGAGCTCCTACGAGCAGTACTTC. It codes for CASSLTSGSSYEQYF.

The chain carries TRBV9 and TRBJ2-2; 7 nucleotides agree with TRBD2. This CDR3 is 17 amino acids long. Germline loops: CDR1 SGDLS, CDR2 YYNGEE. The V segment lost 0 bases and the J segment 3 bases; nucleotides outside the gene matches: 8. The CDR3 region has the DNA TGTGCCAGCAGCGTAGAGGCTAGCGGTGTCTACACCGGGGAGCTGTTTTTT. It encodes CASSVEASGVYTGELFF.

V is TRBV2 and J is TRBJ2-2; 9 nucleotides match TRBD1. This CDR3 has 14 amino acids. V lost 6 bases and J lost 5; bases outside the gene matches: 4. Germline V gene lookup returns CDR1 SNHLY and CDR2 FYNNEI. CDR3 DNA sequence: TGTGCCAGCAGACAGGGGGCGCCGACCGGGGAGCTGTTTTTT. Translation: CASRQGAPTGELFF.

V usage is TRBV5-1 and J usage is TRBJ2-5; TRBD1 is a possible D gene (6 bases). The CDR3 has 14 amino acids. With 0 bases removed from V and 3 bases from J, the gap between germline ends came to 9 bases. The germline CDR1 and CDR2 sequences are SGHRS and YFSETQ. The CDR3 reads CASSLAWTEETQYF. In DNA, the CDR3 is TGCGCCAGCAGCTTGGCCTGGACAGAAGAGACCCAGTACTTC.

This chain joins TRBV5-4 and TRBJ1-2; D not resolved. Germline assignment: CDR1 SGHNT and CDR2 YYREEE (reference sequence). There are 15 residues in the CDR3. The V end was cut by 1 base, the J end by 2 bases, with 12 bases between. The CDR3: CASSLFGWQNYGYTF. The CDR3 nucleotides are TGTGCCAGCAGCTTGTTCGGGTGGCAGAACTATGGCTACACCTTC. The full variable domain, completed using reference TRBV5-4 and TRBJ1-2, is ETGVTQSPTHLIKTRGQQVTLRCSSQSGHNTVSWYQQALGQGPQFIFQYYREEENGRGNFPPRFSGLQFPNYSSELNVNALELDDSALYLCASSLFGWQNYGYTFGSGTRLTVV.

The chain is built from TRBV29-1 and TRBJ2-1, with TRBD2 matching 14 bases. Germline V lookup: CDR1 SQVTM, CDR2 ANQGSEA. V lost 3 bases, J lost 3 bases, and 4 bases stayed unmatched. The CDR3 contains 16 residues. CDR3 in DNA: TGCAGCGTTGAGGGGACTAGCGGGAGCCACTACAATGAGCAGTTCTTC. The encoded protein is CSVEGTSGSHYNEQFF.

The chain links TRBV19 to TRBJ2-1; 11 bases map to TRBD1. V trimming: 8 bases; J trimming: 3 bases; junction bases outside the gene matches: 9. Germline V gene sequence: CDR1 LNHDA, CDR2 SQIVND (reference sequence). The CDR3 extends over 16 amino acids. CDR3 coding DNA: TGTGCCAGTCATCCGAGGGGGACAGGGGGCTACAATGAGCAGTTCTTC. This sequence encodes CASHPRGTGGYNEQFF.

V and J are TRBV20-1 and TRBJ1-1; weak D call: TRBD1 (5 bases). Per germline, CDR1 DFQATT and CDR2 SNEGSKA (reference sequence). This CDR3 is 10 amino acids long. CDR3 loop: CSGGLSEAFF. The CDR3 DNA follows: TGCAGCGGGGGACTGTCTGAAGCTTTCTTT.

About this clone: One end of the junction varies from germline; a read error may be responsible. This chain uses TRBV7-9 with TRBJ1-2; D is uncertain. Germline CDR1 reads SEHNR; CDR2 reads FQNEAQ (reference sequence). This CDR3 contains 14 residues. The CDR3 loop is CSSSLAGGNYGYTF. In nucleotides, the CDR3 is TGTTCCAGCAGCTTAGCTGGCGGCAACTATGGCTACACCTTC.

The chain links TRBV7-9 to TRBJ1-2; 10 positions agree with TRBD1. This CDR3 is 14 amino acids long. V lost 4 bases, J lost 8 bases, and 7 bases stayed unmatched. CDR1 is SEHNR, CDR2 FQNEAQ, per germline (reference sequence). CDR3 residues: CASSSLGTGDGYTF. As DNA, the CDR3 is TGTGCCAGCAGCTCCTTAGGGACAGGGGACGGCTACACCTTC.

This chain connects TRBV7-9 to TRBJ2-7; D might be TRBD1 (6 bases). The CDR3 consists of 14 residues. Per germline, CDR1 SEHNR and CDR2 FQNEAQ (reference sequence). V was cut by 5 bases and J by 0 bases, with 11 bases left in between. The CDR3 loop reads CASSAGQNSYEQYF. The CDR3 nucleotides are TGTGCCAGCAGCGCCGGACAGAACTCCTACGAGCAGTACTTC.

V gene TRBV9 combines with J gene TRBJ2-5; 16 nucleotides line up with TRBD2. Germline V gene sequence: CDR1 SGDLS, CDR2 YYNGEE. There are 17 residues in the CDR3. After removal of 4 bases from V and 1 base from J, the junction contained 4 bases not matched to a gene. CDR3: CASSRGTSGRGQETQYF. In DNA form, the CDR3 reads TGTGCCAGCAGCAGAGGGACTAGCGGGAGGGGCCAAGAGACCCAGTACTTC.

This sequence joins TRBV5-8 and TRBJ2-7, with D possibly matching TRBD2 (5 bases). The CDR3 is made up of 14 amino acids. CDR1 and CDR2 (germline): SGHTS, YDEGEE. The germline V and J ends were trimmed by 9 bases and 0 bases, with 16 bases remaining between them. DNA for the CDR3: TGTGCCATCAACGGACTGGCCGACTCCTACGAGCAGTACTTC. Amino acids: CAINGLADSYEQYF.

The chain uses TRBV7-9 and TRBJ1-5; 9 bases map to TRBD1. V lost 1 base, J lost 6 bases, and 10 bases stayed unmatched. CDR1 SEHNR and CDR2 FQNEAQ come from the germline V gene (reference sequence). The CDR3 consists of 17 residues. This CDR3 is CASSLEGTGMGGQPQHF. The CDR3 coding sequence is TGTGCCAGCAGCTTAGAAGGGACAGGGATGGGTGGTCAGCCCCAGCATTTT.

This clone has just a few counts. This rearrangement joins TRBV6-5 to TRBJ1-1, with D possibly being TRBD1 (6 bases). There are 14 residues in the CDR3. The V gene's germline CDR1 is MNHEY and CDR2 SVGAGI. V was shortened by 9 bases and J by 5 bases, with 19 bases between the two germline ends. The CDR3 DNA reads TGTGCCAGTTTGGGGGCAGAGGGGTTGACTGAAGCTTTCTTT. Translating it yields CASLGAEGLTEAFF.

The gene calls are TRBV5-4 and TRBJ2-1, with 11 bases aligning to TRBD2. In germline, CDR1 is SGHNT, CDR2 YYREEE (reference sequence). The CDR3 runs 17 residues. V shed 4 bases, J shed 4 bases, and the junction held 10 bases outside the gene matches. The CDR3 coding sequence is TGTGCCAGCAGCCAATTAACCGGGACTAGCGGATACAATGAGCAGTTCTTC. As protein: CASSQLTGTSGYNEQFF. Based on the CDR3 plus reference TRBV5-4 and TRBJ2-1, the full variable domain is ETGVTQSPTHLIKTRGQQVTLRCSSQSGHNTVSWYQQALGQGPQFIFQYYREEENGRGNFPPRFSGLQFPNYSSELNVNALELDDSALYLCASSQLTGTSGYNEQFFGPGTRLTVL.

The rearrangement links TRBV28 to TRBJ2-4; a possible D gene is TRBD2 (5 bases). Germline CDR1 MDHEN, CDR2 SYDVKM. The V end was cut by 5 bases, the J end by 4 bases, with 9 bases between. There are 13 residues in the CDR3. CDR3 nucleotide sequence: TGTGCCAGCAGTCCGGGAATAAAAAACATTCAGTACTTC. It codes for CASSPGIKNIQYF.

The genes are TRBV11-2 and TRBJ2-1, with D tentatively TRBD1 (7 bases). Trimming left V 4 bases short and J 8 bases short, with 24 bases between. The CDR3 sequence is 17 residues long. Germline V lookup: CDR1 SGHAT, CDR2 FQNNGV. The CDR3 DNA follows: TGTGCCAGCAGCTCAAGGGTCAGGGGGGCGCATAGGCATGAGCAGTTCTTC. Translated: CASSSRVRGAHRHEQFF. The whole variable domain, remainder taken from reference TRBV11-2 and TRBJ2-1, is EAGVAQSPRYKIIEKRQSVAFWCNPISGHATLYWYQQILGQGPKLLIQFQNNGVVDDSQLPKDRFSAERLKGVDSTLKIQPAKLEDSAVYLCASSSRVRGAHRHEQFFGPGTRLTVL.

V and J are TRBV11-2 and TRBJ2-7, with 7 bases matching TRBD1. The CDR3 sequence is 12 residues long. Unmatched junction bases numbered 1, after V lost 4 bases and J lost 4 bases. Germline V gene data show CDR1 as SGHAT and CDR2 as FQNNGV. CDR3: CASSSTGYEQYF. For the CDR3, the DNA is TGTGCCAGCAGCTCGACAGGGTACGAGCAGTACTTC.

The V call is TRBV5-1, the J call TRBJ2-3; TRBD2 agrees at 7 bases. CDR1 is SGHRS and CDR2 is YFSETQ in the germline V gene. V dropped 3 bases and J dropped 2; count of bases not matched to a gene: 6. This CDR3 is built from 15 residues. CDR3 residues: CASSSLRGFTDTQYF. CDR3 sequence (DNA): TGCGCCAGCAGCTCCCTGCGGGGGTTCACAGATACGCAGTATTTT.

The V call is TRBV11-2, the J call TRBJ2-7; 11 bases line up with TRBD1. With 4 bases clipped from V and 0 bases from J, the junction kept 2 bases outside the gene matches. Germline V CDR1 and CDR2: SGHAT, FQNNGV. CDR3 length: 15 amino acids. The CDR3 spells CASSWDRGSSYEQYF. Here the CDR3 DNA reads TGTGCCAGCAGCTGGGACAGGGGGAGCTCCTACGAGCAGTACTTC.